The rows below give T cell receptor beta chains drawn from one sample of a study of cytomegalovirus exposure and HLA in healthy donors. Sequencing used immunoSEQ multiplex PCR; TCRdb keeps in-frame clones, though not all of them. The repertoire holds about 120,000 clones, 80% to 90% seen once, with 1.5% to 2% in the top ten. Material for sequencing was PBMCs. These receptor sequences come from a man in his forties in good health and CMV-seronegative. Each CDR3 is given with its conserved first and last residue. D genes are given only for firm matches. For some rows the clone size is stated as once, few or many, or as a class when expanded; others skip it.

CSANGFDTQYF	TGCAGTGCTAACGGTTTTGATACGCAGTATTTT	-	-	TRBV20-1	TRBJ2-3
CASSYSGGTEAFF	TGTGCCAGCAGTTACTCAGGGGGCACTGAAGCTTTCTTT	-	-	TRBV6-6	TRBJ1-1
CGTDGYTF	TGTGGTACGGATGGCTACACCTTC	-	-	TRBV6-1	TRBJ1-2
CASSYSGGTEAFF	TGTGCCAGCAGCTACTCGGGGGGAACTGAAGCTTTCTTT	-	-	TRBV7-9	TRBJ1-1
CASSTQREAKNIQYF	TGTGCCAGCTCAACCCAGCGGGAGGCCAAAAACATTCAGTACTTC	TRBD2	-	TRBV18	TRBJ2-4
CASSVGRGQGNEQFF	TGTGCCAGCAGCGTGGGCAGGGGGCAGGGGAATGAGCAGTTCTTC	TRBD1	-	TRBV9	TRBJ2-1
CASSSESDEQFF	TGTGCTAGCAGCTCCGAGTCCGATGAGCAGTTCTTC	-	-	TRBV7-7	TRBJ2-1
CASSLHKRGEWRGFF	TGCGCCAGCAGCTTACATAAGCGGGGGGAGTGGAGGGGGTTCTTC	TRBD2	-	TRBV5-1	TRBJ2-1
CSVEIQQAFF	TGCAGCGTTGAGATACAGCAAGCTTTCTTT	-	-	TRBV29-1	TRBJ1-1
CASSTRLAGAPSGANGLTF	TGTGCCAGTAGTACGCGACTAGCGGGTGCCCCCTCTGGGGCCAACGGCCTGACTTTC	TRBD2	-	TRBV19	TRBJ2-6
CASFSQGTYGYTF	TGTGCCAGCTTCTCCCAGGGGACCTATGGCTACACCTTC	-	once	TRBV2	TRBJ1-2
CASSQDVSGGQPQHF	TGCGCCAGCAGCCAAGACGTCTCGGGGGGTCAGCCCCAGCATTTT	-	-	TRBV4-3	TRBJ1-5
CASSLSWDRLSEQYF	TGTGCCAGCAGTTTAAGTTGGGACAGGCTCAGCGAGCAGTACTTC	TRBD1	-	TRBV28	TRBJ2-7
CASSYDRGQLHF	TGTGCCAGCAGTTACGACAGGGGCCAGCTGCATTTT	TRBD1	once	TRBV6-6	TRBJ1-5
CASSYDRDSYNEQFF	TGTGCCAGCAGCTACGACAGGGACTCCTACAATGAGCAGTTCTTC	TRBD1	-	TRBV11-3	TRBJ2-1
CASSPGQTNYGYTF	TGTGCCAGCTCACCGGGACAGACTAACTATGGCTACACCTTC	TRBD1	-	TRBV18	TRBJ1-2
CASTLTGGANTGELFF	TGCGCCAGCACACTCACAGGGGGCGCGAACACCGGGGAGCTGTTTTTT	TRBD1	-	TRBV5-1	TRBJ2-2
CATSRELAGVTYEQYF	TGTGCCACCAGCAGGGAATTAGCGGGAGTAACCTACGAGCAGTACTTC	TRBD2	-	TRBV15	TRBJ2-7
CASTYRDTNTGELFF	TGCGCCAGCACTTACCGGGACACGAACACCGGGGAGCTGTTTTTT	-	-	TRBV23-1	TRBJ2-2
CASSLLPGQGKNIQYF	TGTGCCAGCAGTTTATTGCCAGGGCAGGGCAAAAACATTCAGTACTTC	-	few	TRBV28	TRBJ2-4
CSGRQGNYPEAFF	TGCAGCGGTAGACAGGGAAATTACCCTGAAGCTTTCTTT	TRBD1	-	TRBV29-1	TRBJ1-1
CASSLVVTSGTGELFF	TGTGCCAGCAGCTTAGTTGTGACTAGCGGAACCGGGGAGCTGTTTTTT	TRBD2	few	TRBV7-2	TRBJ2-2
CASSPNGEYYNSPLHF	TGTGCCAGCAGCCCAAACGGTGAATACTATAATTCACCCCTCCACTTT	-	-	TRBV7-8	TRBJ1-6
CASSGFGTGGTTFGYTF	TGTGCCAGCAGTGGTTTCGGGACAGGGGGGACCACGTTCGGCTACACCTTC	TRBD1	-	TRBV6-1	TRBJ1-2
CAISRQGILAEAFF	TGTGCCATCAGTCGACAGGGGATCTTGGCTGAAGCTTTCTTT	TRBD1	-	TRBV10-3	TRBJ1-1
CASSGLEGSRDEQYF	TGTGCCAGCAGTGGATTAGAAGGTTCTCGGGACGAGCAGTACTTC	-	few	TRBV2	TRBJ2-7
CASSLAIGSQGSNEQFF	TGTGCCAGCAGCTTAGCTATCGGATCTCAGGGGAGCAATGAGCAGTTCTTC	-	once	TRBV11-1	TRBJ2-1
CASRGGGDNEQFF	TGTGCCAGCCGAGGTGGAGGGGACAATGAGCAGTTCTTC	-	-	TRBV6-5	TRBJ2-1
CASSQDPTRTGAEKLFF	TGTGCCAGCAGCCAAGACCCAACCCGGACAGGGGCGGAAAAACTGTTTTTT	TRBD1	-	TRBV14	TRBJ1-4
CAWTRPQGARYGYTF	TGTGCCTGGACTCGTCCCCAGGGGGCTAGGTATGGCTACACCTTC	TRBD1	-	TRBV30	TRBJ1-2
CASSFAGNSPLHF	TGTGCCAGCAGCTTCGCCGGGAATTCACCCCTCCACTTT	-	few	TRBV5-8	TRBJ1-6
CASSQEGRGLGSPLHF	TGCGCCAGCAGCCAAGAAGGCAGGGGGTTAGGTTCACCCCTCCACTTT	TRBD1	few	TRBV4-3	TRBJ1-6
CAISEWGRSSYNEQFF	TGTGCCATCAGTGAGTGGGGGCGGAGCTCCTACAATGAGCAGTTCTTC	-	-	TRBV10-3	TRBJ2-1
CASSENQGFTEAFF	TGCGCCAGCAGCGAAAACCAGGGTTTCACTGAAGCTTTCTTT	-	-	TRBV4-3	TRBJ1-1
CASSQEVQGNTGELFF	TGTGCCAGCAGCCAAGAGGTACAGGGGAACACCGGGGAGCTGTTTTTT	-	-	TRBV4-2	TRBJ2-2